Listed below are T cell receptor beta chains from one sample, sequenced in a study of blood T cell repertoires in COVID-19. Profiled with immunoSEQ multiplex PCR; TCRdb holds only in-frame clones, not every one. Of more than 95,000 clones listed, approximately 90% were seen once; the top ten hold 1.5% to 2%. The specimen was peripheral blood. These receptors were collected from a man between 60 and 70 years old with acute or convalescent COVID-19. Each CDR3 is given without its conserved first and last residue.

TRBV6-2/TRBV6-3,TRBJ2-4,ASTPPPQGIAKNIQY
TRBV28,TRBJ1-4,ASRDSGRWGEKLF
TRBV5-1,TRBJ2-1,ASSQSLAEQF
TRBV12-3/TRBV12-4,TRBJ1-3,ASSRRAGNTIY
TRBV6-1,TRBJ1-2,ASSEAEGGRHYGYT
TRBV6-5,TRBJ1-4,ASSIQGSTNEKLF
TRBV19,TRBJ1-5,ASSRGSLVGQPQH
TRBV7-9,TRBJ1-1,ASNQGATGVLTEAF
TRBV7-8,TRBJ1-6,ASSTRQSPLH
TRBV20-1,TRBJ1-2,SARGGFGYT
TRBV5-1,TRBJ1-2,ASSPGGSLFGYT
TRBV2,TRBJ1-1,ASSVGQLNTEAF
TRBV7-9,TRBJ1-2,ASSPASAGGGYGYT
TRBV7-2,TRBJ1-2,ASSPGYGYT
TRBV6-5,TRBJ1-1,ASSPTGGRTEAF
TRBV18,TRBJ1-2,ASSWSYGYT
TRBV18,TRBJ2-7,ASSPGQSGEQY
TRBV6-5,TRBJ1-3,ASRDRAGNTIY
TRBV7-6,TRBJ2-3,ASSLSRGTSRGADTQY
TRBV9,TRBJ1-2,ASSTGYYGYT
TRBV30,TRBJ1-6,AWSVLGGWDSPLH
TRBV29-1,TRBJ1-1,SVEDRRGANTEAF
TRBV5-4,TRBJ2-2,ASSPGKGGELF
TRBV6-1,TRBJ1-2,ASTDRGSYGYT
TRBV6-4,TRBJ2-1,ASSDPAGGSVNEQF